These 8 T cell receptor beta chains came from one sample sequenced in a study of blood T cell repertoires in COVID-19. Sequenced by immunoSEQ multiplex PCR; TCRdb stores in-frame clones only, minus some. The profile shows about 76,000 clones, less than 90% of them singletons. Sample: peripheral blood. These TCRs come from a human donor in a cohort sampled during active COVID-19.

The V gene is TRBV10-1, the J gene TRBJ2-2, with 9 bases matching TRBD2. This CDR3 has 17 residues. CDR1 is WNHNN, CDR2 SYGVQD, per germline (reference sequence). Losses at the gene ends were 1 base for V and 7 bases for J; bases not matched to a gene: 10. The CDR3 region has the DNA TGCGCCAGCAGTGAGTTTAGCGGGAGTACTAGGAACGGGGAGCTGTTTTTT. Protein product: CASSEFSGSTRNGELFF.

The rearrangement joins TRBV29-1 to TRBJ2-7; D gene ambiguous. CDR1 and CDR2 (germline): SQVTM, ANQGSEA. V lost 7 bases to trimming and J lost 1 base, with 17 bases between them. The CDR3 is 14 amino acids. The chain's CDR3 is CSAGSVGPSYEQYF. Here the CDR3 DNA reads TGCAGCGCGGGTTCAGTTGGTCCTTCCTACGAGCAGTACTTC.

The chain couples TRBV5-4 to TRBJ2-1; TRBD1 matches at 7 bases. The CDR3 is 14 residues long. The germline CDR1 and CDR2 sequences are SGHNT and YYREEE (reference sequence). The ends lost 4 bases at V and 7 bases at J; junction bases unmatched: 8. The CDR3 loop is CASSLRTGGNEQFF. CDR3 DNA: TGTGCCAGCAGCCTTCGGACAGGTGGGAATGAGCAGTTCTTC.

This clone showed up just once. This chain uses TRBV28 with TRBJ2-7; 9 bases fit TRBD2. This CDR3 contains 14 residues. Germline loops: CDR1 MDHEN, CDR2 SYDVKM. Germline trimming cut 10 bases from V and 2 bases from J; bases unmatched to any gene: 9. CDR3 region: CATLSGSLTYEQYF. CDR3 in DNA: TGTGCCACTCTTAGCGGGAGTCTAACCTACGAGCAGTACTTC.

The chain has TRBV18 and TRBJ2-5, with 7 bases aligning to TRBD1. CDR3 length: 14 amino acids. V was pared by 2 bases and J by 5 bases, with 5 bases of the junction left unmatched. CDR1 is KGHSH and CDR2 is LQKENI in the germline V gene. As DNA, the CDR3 is TGTGCCAGCTCACCATTTCGGGACAGCGAGACCCAGTACTTC. Translating gives CASSPFRDSETQYF.

The V gene is TRBV9, the J gene TRBJ1-6; D gene uncertain. The CDR3 is made up of 16 amino acids. Deletions cut 3 bases from V and 2 bases from J, with 12 bases between. CDR1 and CDR2 (germline): SGDLS, YYNGEE. CDR3 sequence reads: CASSALSGAYNSPLHF. The CDR3 DNA sequence: TGTGCCAGCAGCGCCCTTTCCGGGGCCTATAATTCACCCCTCCACTTT.

This clone appeared a few times. The CDR3 region has the DNA TGTGCCAGCAGCTTAGCGGTAGGAGGGACCCAGTACTTC. Protein sequence: CASSLAVGGTQYF. V usage is TRBV11-3 and J usage is TRBJ2-5; D perhaps matches TRBD2 (5 bases). The CDR3 has 13 amino acids. Germline CDR1 is SGHNT and CDR2 is YENEEA. V was shortened by 1 base and J by 7 bases, with 10 bases between the two germline ends.

The chain recombines TRBV28 with TRBJ1-1; D is ambiguous. Deletions cut 5 bases from V and 9 bases from J, with 25 bases between. CDR1 is MDHEN and CDR2 is SYDVKM in the germline V gene. The CDR3 totals 16 residues. CDR3 bases: TGTGCCAGCAGTCCCTTCCCCTCGGCAGCCCGGGGAAAAGCTTTCTTT. It encodes CASSPFPSAARGKAFF.